This T cell receptor beta chain emerged from a study of cytomegalovirus exposure and HLA in healthy donors. Findings and limits, study-wide: 150 or so TCR beta chains were listed as cytomegalovirus-associated. In a later analysis, compared with equally common non-associated chains, HLA-associated beta chains were more expanded. A link between a missense DCLRE1C variant and TCR beta V- and J-gene trimming emerged from a later analysis.

PCR was performed using 60 Vbeta and 13 Jbeta primers. TCRdb's table, derived via immunoSEQ multiplex PCR, lists solely in-frame clones and lacks some. In the table there are about 160,000 clones, roughly 71% of which are singletons. This clone was seen just once. Its antigen is not known. The same CDR3 arises from other DNA sequences in this sample as well. From germline, CDR1 is SEHNR and CDR2 FQNEAQ (reference sequence). The CDR3 loop spans 15 amino acids. V was clipped by 0 bases and J by 0 bases, with 8 bases between them. The sequenced material came from PBMCs. The V call is TRBV7-9, the J call TRBJ1-1; D might be TRBD1 (5 bases). The receptor was derived from a woman aged 45-59 years in good health and CMV-seropositive. The CDR3: CASSLAQGMNTEAFF. DNA of the CDR3: TGTGCCAGCAGCTTAGCGCAGGGTATGAACACTGAAGCTTTCTTT.